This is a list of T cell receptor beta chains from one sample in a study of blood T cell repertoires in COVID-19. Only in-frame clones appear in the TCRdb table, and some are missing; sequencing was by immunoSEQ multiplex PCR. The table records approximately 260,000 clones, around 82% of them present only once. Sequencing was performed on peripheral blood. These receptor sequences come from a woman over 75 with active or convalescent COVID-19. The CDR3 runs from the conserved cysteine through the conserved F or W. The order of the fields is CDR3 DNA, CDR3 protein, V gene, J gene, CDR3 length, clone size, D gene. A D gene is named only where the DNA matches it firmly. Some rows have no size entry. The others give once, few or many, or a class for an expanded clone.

cdr3_nt: TGTGCCAGCAGCTTAGTTCCCGGAGTGGGGCAGGGGCCACCCCTCCACTTT; cdr3_aa: CASSLVPGVGQGPPLHF; v_call: TRBV7-8; j_call: TRBJ1-6; cdr3_length: 17; clone_size: NA; d_call: NA
cdr3_nt: TGTGCCAGCAGCCAAGGCGGGACCGTCAATTGGAGTGGAAACACCATATATTTT; cdr3_aa: CASSQGGTVNWSGNTIYF; v_call: TRBV3-1/TRBV3-2; j_call: TRBJ1-3; cdr3_length: 18; clone_size: NA; d_call: NA
cdr3_nt: TGTGCCAGTAGTATATCATTCCAGGGCTACATGAGCGAGCAGTACTTC; cdr3_aa: CASSISFQGYMSEQYF; v_call: TRBV19; j_call: TRBJ2-7; cdr3_length: 16; clone_size: NA; d_call: NA
cdr3_nt: TGTGCCAGCAGCAGAAGGGAGGGCTATAATTCACCCCTCCACTTT; cdr3_aa: CASSRREGYNSPLHF; v_call: TRBV3-1/TRBV3-2; j_call: TRBJ1-6; cdr3_length: 15; clone_size: NA; d_call: NA
cdr3_nt: TGTGCCAGCAGCCAAGATCTGACTAGCGGTAACTACAATGAGCAGTTCTTC; cdr3_aa: CASSQDLTSGNYNEQFF; v_call: TRBV3-1/TRBV3-2; j_call: TRBJ2-1; cdr3_length: 17; clone_size: NA; d_call: TRBD2
cdr3_nt: TGTGCCAGCAGCCAAGCTACAGGGGGACACAATGAGCAGTTCTTC; cdr3_aa: CASSQATGGHNEQFF; v_call: TRBV3-1/TRBV3-2; j_call: TRBJ2-1; cdr3_length: 15; clone_size: NA; d_call: TRBD1
cdr3_nt: TGCGCCAGCAGCTTGGACCCAGCGGGGAACACAGATACGCAGTATTTT; cdr3_aa: CASSLDPAGNTDTQYF; v_call: TRBV5-1; j_call: TRBJ2-3; cdr3_length: 16; clone_size: NA; d_call: TRBD2
cdr3_nt: TGTGCCAGCAGCCAATGGGACTCTATCTACGAGCAGTACTTC; cdr3_aa: CASSQWDSIYEQYF; v_call: TRBV3-1/TRBV3-2; j_call: TRBJ2-7; cdr3_length: 14; clone_size: NA; d_call: NA
cdr3_nt: TGTGCCAGTAGAACCCTGGGGGGATATGGCTACACCTTC; cdr3_aa: CASRTLGGYGYTF; v_call: TRBV6-5; j_call: TRBJ1-2; cdr3_length: 13; clone_size: NA; d_call: NA
cdr3_nt: TGTGCCTGGAGCGAGAATAGCAATCAGCCCCAGCATTTT; cdr3_aa: CAWSENSNQPQHF; v_call: TRBV30; j_call: TRBJ1-5; cdr3_length: 13; clone_size: NA; d_call: NA
cdr3_nt: TGTGCCAGCAGTGACAGGGGGGACCGAGCCTACAATGAGCAGTTCTTC; cdr3_aa: CASSDRGDRAYNEQFF; v_call: TRBV2; j_call: TRBJ2-1; cdr3_length: 16; clone_size: NA; d_call: NA
cdr3_nt: TGCGCCAGCAGCTTAAAGACAGGGGGCATTACTGAAGCTTTCTTT; cdr3_aa: CASSLKTGGITEAFF; v_call: TRBV5-1; j_call: TRBJ1-1; cdr3_length: 15; clone_size: NA; d_call: TRBD1
cdr3_nt: TGTGCCAGCACCCCAACCGGGGAGCTGTTTTTT; cdr3_aa: CASTPTGELFF; v_call: TRBV2; j_call: TRBJ2-2; cdr3_length: 11; clone_size: NA; d_call: NA
cdr3_nt: TGTGCCAGCAGCCGCGAGACAGGGGTCGGTCAGCCCCAGCATTTT; cdr3_aa: CASSRETGVGQPQHF; v_call: TRBV6-2/TRBV6-3; j_call: TRBJ1-5; cdr3_length: 15; clone_size: few; d_call: TRBD1
cdr3_nt: TGTGCCAGCAGCCCAATAGAGGACCCCGGGATGGAGCAGTACTTC; cdr3_aa: CASSPIEDPGMEQYF; v_call: TRBV5-6; j_call: TRBJ2-7; cdr3_length: 15; clone_size: NA; d_call: NA
cdr3_nt: TGCAGCGTTGTTGGGGGGGGTGAAGCTTTCTTT; cdr3_aa: CSVVGGGEAFF; v_call: TRBV29-1; j_call: TRBJ1-1; cdr3_length: 11; clone_size: NA; d_call: NA
cdr3_nt: TGTGCCAGCAGGAACCGGGACAGGGGCAATGAGCAGTTCTTC; cdr3_aa: CASRNRDRGNEQFF; v_call: TRBV2; j_call: TRBJ2-1; cdr3_length: 14; clone_size: NA; d_call: TRBD1
cdr3_nt: TGCGCCAGCAGCCCGGGACAGCCAAAAGAGACCCAGTACTTC; cdr3_aa: CASSPGQPKETQYF; v_call: TRBV5-1; j_call: TRBJ2-5; cdr3_length: 14; clone_size: NA; d_call: TRBD1
cdr3_nt: TGTGCCAGCAGCGTACTCGGCACAGATACGCAGTATTTT; cdr3_aa: CASSVLGTDTQYF; v_call: TRBV9; j_call: TRBJ2-3; cdr3_length: 13; clone_size: NA; d_call: NA
cdr3_nt: TGTGCCAGCAGTCCGGGACAGGGGGTTAAGCCCCAGCATTTT; cdr3_aa: CASSPGQGVKPQHF; v_call: TRBV6-2/TRBV6-3; j_call: TRBJ1-5; cdr3_length: 14; clone_size: NA; d_call: TRBD1
cdr3_nt: TGTGCCAGCAGCCTGGCAGGGCGTACTGAAGCTTTCTTT; cdr3_aa: CASSLAGRTEAFF; v_call: TRBV3-1/TRBV3-2; j_call: TRBJ1-1; cdr3_length: 13; clone_size: few; d_call: NA
cdr3_nt: TGTGCCAGTAGGCCTCCGGGACTAGCGTACACCGGGGAGCTGTTTTTT; cdr3_aa: CASRPPGLAYTGELFF; v_call: TRBV19; j_call: TRBJ2-2; cdr3_length: 16; clone_size: few; d_call: TRBD2
cdr3_nt: TGTGCCAGCAGCTTACGGTCGGCACAGGCTACTAACTATGGCTACACCTTC; cdr3_aa: CASSLRSAQATNYGYTF; v_call: TRBV11-2; j_call: TRBJ1-2; cdr3_length: 17; clone_size: NA; d_call: NA
cdr3_nt: TGTGCCAGCAGCCAAGAGAGTCGGGGGGGAAACTATGGCTACACCTTC; cdr3_aa: CASSQESRGGNYGYTF; v_call: TRBV7-9; j_call: TRBJ1-2; cdr3_length: 16; clone_size: NA; d_call: NA
cdr3_nt: TGCGCCAGCAGCCCGTCCGGGACAAGCGAGCAGTACTTC; cdr3_aa: CASSPSGTSEQYF; v_call: TRBV5-1; j_call: TRBJ2-7; cdr3_length: 13; clone_size: NA; d_call: NA
cdr3_nt: TGTGCCAGCAGCTTAGGGGCCCAGGCCCAGCCCCAGCATTTT; cdr3_aa: CASSLGAQAQPQHF; v_call: TRBV7-8; j_call: TRBJ1-5; cdr3_length: 14; clone_size: NA; d_call: NA
cdr3_nt: TGTGCCAGCAGTGACAGTTACAATCAGCCCCAGCATTTT; cdr3_aa: CASSDSYNQPQHF; v_call: TRBV6-1; j_call: TRBJ1-5; cdr3_length: 13; clone_size: NA; d_call: NA
cdr3_nt: TGTGCCAGCAGCTTAGGACTCCTTTACAGGGAGCAGTTCTTC; cdr3_aa: CASSLGLLYREQFF; v_call: TRBV7-9; j_call: TRBJ2-1; cdr3_length: 14; clone_size: once; d_call: NA
cdr3_nt: TGTGCCAGCAGCCAGGACAGGGGGCCTGGAAACACCATATATTTT; cdr3_aa: CASSQDRGPGNTIYF; v_call: TRBV7-9; j_call: TRBJ1-3; cdr3_length: 15; clone_size: NA; d_call: TRBD1
cdr3_nt: TGTGCCAGCAGCGTAGATTCGGGACAGACTAATGAAAAACTGTTTTTT; cdr3_aa: CASSVDSGQTNEKLFF; v_call: TRBV9; j_call: TRBJ1-4; cdr3_length: 16; clone_size: NA; d_call: TRBD1
cdr3_nt: TGTGCCAGCAGCAAAACCAGGGGACTAGCGGGTGAGCAGTTCTTC; cdr3_aa: CASSKTRGLAGEQFF; v_call: TRBV21-1; j_call: TRBJ2-1; cdr3_length: 15; clone_size: NA; d_call: NA
cdr3_nt: TGTGCCAGCACCTCCTCGGGGACTAACGGGGCCTACGAGCAGTACTTC; cdr3_aa: CASTSSGTNGAYEQYF; v_call: TRBV3-1/TRBV3-2; j_call: TRBJ2-7; cdr3_length: 16; clone_size: NA; d_call: TRBD2
cdr3_nt: TGCAGTGCTAGAGGGGCCTATGGCTACACCTTC; cdr3_aa: CSARGAYGYTF; v_call: TRBV20-1; j_call: TRBJ1-2; cdr3_length: 11; clone_size: NA; d_call: NA
cdr3_nt: TGTGCCAGCAGCCTTAATTCACCCCTCCACTTT; cdr3_aa: CASSLNSPLHF; v_call: TRBV7-9; j_call: TRBJ1-6; cdr3_length: 11; clone_size: NA; d_call: NA
cdr3_nt: TGTGCCAGCAGCCCATCAGGGACAGGGTCTCTTGGTGAGCAGTTCTTC; cdr3_aa: CASSPSGTGSLGEQFF; v_call: TRBV3-1/TRBV3-2; j_call: TRBJ2-1; cdr3_length: 16; clone_size: once; d_call: TRBD1
cdr3_nt: TGTGCCAGCGGGAGAATTGGCACTGAAGCTTTCTTT; cdr3_aa: CASGRIGTEAFF; v_call: TRBV7-9; j_call: TRBJ1-1; cdr3_length: 12; clone_size: few; d_call: NA
cdr3_nt: TGTGCCAGTAGTATAGCGGGGGGCCGAAGGACCTACAATGAGCAGTTCTTC; cdr3_aa: CASSIAGGRRTYNEQFF; v_call: TRBV19; j_call: TRBJ2-1; cdr3_length: 17; clone_size: NA; d_call: NA